This entry describes one T cell receptor (beta chain). The germline gives CDR1 SGDLS, CDR2 YYNGEE. Trimming shortened V by 1 base and J by 1 base, and 6 bases separated the two germline ends. The CDR3 sequence is 14 residues long. The sample belongs to a study of blood T cell repertoires in COVID-19. Study details: The United States, Italy and Spain supplied acute and convalescent COVID-19 samples. T cells, B-cell-depleted T cells, or PBMCs supplied cDNA or gDNA.

The data were produced by immunoSEQ multiplex PCR, yet TCRdb's version contains in-frame clones alone and is incomplete. The repertoire consists of 55,000 to 70,000 clones, with 85% to 90% occurring once and the leading ten covering approximately 1%. The source material was peripheral blood. V usage is TRBV9 and J usage is TRBJ1-5; TRBD1 is a possible D gene (5 bases). The source is a man aged 70 or older with acute or convalescent COVID-19. CDR3 sequence (DNA): TGTGCCAGCAGCGTACAGGGAAGCAATCAGCCCCAGCATTTT. Residues: CASSVQGSNQPQHF. The full variable domain, its missing parts supplied by reference TRBV9 and TRBJ1-5, is DSGVTQTPKHLITATGQRVTLRCSPRSGDLSVYWYQQSLDQGLQFLIQYYNGEERAKGNILERFSAQQFPDLHSELNLSSLELGDSALYFCASSVQGSNQPQHFGDGTRLSIL.